The 13 T cell receptor beta chains listed next were all sequenced from one sample in a study of post-analysis software for immune sequencing data. Notes on the study in general: With TRBV5-6, TRBV5-1 and TRBV20-1 included, about five TRBV segments were more frequent in patients than in controls.

TCR beta cDNA libraries included unique molecular identifiers. TCRdb reanalysed the PCR reads using MiXCR and keeps one entry per CDR3 protein. The repertoire holds approximately 730,000 distinct CDR3 sequences, with about 43% as singletons. For these TCRs, the target antigens are not known. The sample consisted of blood. These receptors all stem from a girl aged 5 to 17 with multiple sclerosis.

The chain recombines TRBV12-3 or TRBV12-4 with TRBJ1-2; unclear D gene. This CDR3 contains 13 residues. V lost 4 bases and J lost 5, with 11 bases in between. Written as DNA, the CDR3 is TGTGCCAGCAGTTCGAACGGCGGATATGGCTACACCTTC. Translation: CASSSNGGYGYTF.

The CDR3 protein is CSARDHIYSPQPSYEQYF. CDR3 bases: TGCAGTGCTAGAGATCATATCTACAGTCCTCAACCCTCCTACGAGCAGTACTTC. The chain joins TRBV20-1 to TRBJ2-7; D unresolved. Germline V gene lookup returns CDR1 DFQATT and CDR2 SNEGSKA (reference sequence). The V end was cut by 0 bases, the J end by 0 bases, with 21 bases between. There are 18 residues in the CDR3.

This clonotype was observed a few times. V and J are TRBV20-1 and TRBJ2-7, with TRBD2 identical over 11 bases. Germline CDR1 DFQATT, CDR2 SNEGSKA (reference sequence). The V segment lost 4 bases and the J segment 4 bases; nucleotides outside the gene matches: 9. The CDR3 runs 15 residues. For the CDR3, the DNA is TGCAGTGCTACCCCCTTCGGGACTAGCGGATACGAGCAGTACTTC. Amino acids: CSATPFGTSGYEQYF.

This clonotype was picked up a small number of times. The gene calls are TRBV10-3 and TRBJ1-2; 7 bases line up with TRBD1. The CDR3 is 16 amino acids. The germline V gene has CDR1 ENHRY and CDR2 SYGVKD. The V segment lost 7 bases and the J segment 3 bases; nucleotides outside the gene matches: 14. DNA for the CDR3: TGTGCCATCAAGACGGCCGGGACAGCTGAGGACTATGGCTACACCTTC. Amino acid sequence: CAIKTAGTAEDYGYTF.

This chain links TRBV7-9 with TRBJ2-1; TRBD1 might be the D (6 bases). Germline V gene lookup returns CDR1 SEHNR and CDR2 FQNEAQ (reference sequence). With 4 bases removed from V and 5 bases from J, the gap between germline ends came to 18 bases. The CDR3 consists of 16 residues. Written as DNA, the CDR3 is TGTGCCAGCAGCTCTCCCAGACAGGTAGAGGACAATGAGCAGTTCTTC. Protein sequence: CASSSPRQVEDNEQFF.

As DNA, the CDR3 is TGTGCCAGCTCCAATCAGGGGGCGCGGGGCTATGGCTACACCTTC. Protein sequence: CASSNQGARGYGYTF. The chain combines TRBV27 with TRBJ1-2; TRBD1 matches at 8 bases. The CDR3 consists of 15 residues. The V segment lost 8 bases and the J segment 4 bases; nucleotides outside the gene matches: 12. Germline lookup yields CDR1 MNHEY and CDR2 SMNVEV (reference sequence).

This sequence joins TRBV5-1 and TRBJ2-5, with TRBD1 identical over 9 bases. The CDR3 runs 17 residues. The V gene's germline CDR1 is SGHRS and CDR2 YFSETQ. V trimming: 2 bases; J trimming: 2 bases; junction bases outside the gene matches: 10. The CDR3 DNA reads TGCGCCAGCAGCTTTGATTCCTCTGGGACAGGGCAAGAGACCCAGTACTTC. Translation gives CASSFDSSGTGQETQYF.

With respect to this clonotype: The junction and the germline gene differ at one end; a read error may be behind it. The chain is built from TRBV9 and TRBJ1-2; 9 nucleotides match TRBD1. CDR1 and CDR2 from the germline V gene are SGDLS and YYNGEE. The CDR3 length is 15 residues. CDR3 coding DNA: TGTGCCAGCAGCACCAGGGACAGGGCGAGGTATGACTACACCTTC. Its protein is CASSTRDRARYDYTF.

This clonotype was observed a handful of times. CDR3 sequence: CATLGGSTDTQYF. The CDR3 nucleotides read TGTGCCACCTTGGGCGGGAGTACAGATACGCAGTATTTT. The genes are TRBV27 and TRBJ2-3; 7 nucleotides line up with TRBD2. CDR1 is MNHEY, CDR2 SMNVEV, per germline (reference sequence). V lost 10 bases and J lost 3; bases outside the gene matches: 7. The CDR3 runs to 13 residues.

Comment on this clonotype: The CDR3 end shows no conserved phenylalanine or tryptophan, and so a read error is likely. This chain uses TRBV9 with TRBJ1-2, with a weak D call TRBD1 (5 bases). CDR1 SGDLS and CDR2 YYNGEE come from the germline V gene. The length of the CDR3 is 13 residues. V was cut by 0 bases and J by 6 bases, with 9 bases left in between. CDR3 in amino acids: CASSVGQSHGYTC. The CDR3 bases are TGTGCCAGCAGCGTAGGACAGTCCCATGGCTACACCTGC.

The chain links TRBV20-1 to TRBJ2-7, with 13 bases fitting TRBD2. J lost 1 base, V lost 5 bases, and 5 bases had no gene match. The CDR3 totals 15 residues. The germline V gene encodes CDR1 DFQATT and CDR2 SNEGSKA (reference sequence). CDR3 sequence: CSAATSGRPSYEQYF. In DNA form, the CDR3 reads TGCAGTGCTGCGACTAGCGGGAGGCCTTCCTACGAGCAGTACTTC.

The chain joins TRBV9 to TRBJ2-1, with 8 positions matching TRBD1. This CDR3 comprises 16 residues. The germline V gene encodes CDR1 SGDLS and CDR2 YYNGEE. The ends lost 3 bases at V and 5 bases at J; junction bases unmatched: 10. DNA for the CDR3: TGTGCCAGCAGCGGGGGGACAGGTCGGTACAACAATGAGCAGTTCTTC. It specifies CASSGGTGRYNNEQFF.

The CDR3 region has the DNA TGTGCCAGCAGTTACGTCGGGACTAGAATGGTTGAGCAGTTCTTC. It yields the protein CASSYVGTRMVEQFF. The chain employs TRBV6-6 and TRBJ2-1, with 8 nucleotides matching TRBD2. The CDR3 runs to 15 residues. Germline values: CDR1 MNHNY, CDR2 SVGAGI (reference sequence). V lost 2 bases and J lost 9; bases outside the gene matches: 9.